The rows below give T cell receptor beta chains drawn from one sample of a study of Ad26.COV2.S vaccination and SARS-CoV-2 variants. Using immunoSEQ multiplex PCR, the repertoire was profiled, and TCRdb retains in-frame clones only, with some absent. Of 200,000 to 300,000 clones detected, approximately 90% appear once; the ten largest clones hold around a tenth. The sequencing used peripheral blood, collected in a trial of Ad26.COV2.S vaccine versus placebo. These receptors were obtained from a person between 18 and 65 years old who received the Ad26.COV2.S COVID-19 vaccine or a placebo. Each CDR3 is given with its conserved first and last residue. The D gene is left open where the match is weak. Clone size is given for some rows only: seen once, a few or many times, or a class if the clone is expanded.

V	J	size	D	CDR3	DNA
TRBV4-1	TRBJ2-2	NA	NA	CASRGAPTGELFF	TGCGCCAGCCGGGGGGCTCCTACCGGGGAGCTGTTTTTT
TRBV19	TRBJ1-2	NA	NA	CVSGRNGDYGYTF	TGTGTCTCGGGACGAAACGGGGACTATGGCTACACCTTC
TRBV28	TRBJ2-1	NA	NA	CASTLSPGAYNEQFF	TGTGCCAGCACCCTCTCCCCGGGGGCATACAATGAGCAGTTCTTC
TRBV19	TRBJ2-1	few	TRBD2	CASSTLQREEQFF	TGTGCCAGTAGTACCCTCCAGCGGGAAGAGCAGTTCTTC
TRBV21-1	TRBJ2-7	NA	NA	CASSSLAGGSYEQYF	TGTGCCAGCAGCTCTCTAGCGGGAGGATCCTACGAGCAGTACTTC
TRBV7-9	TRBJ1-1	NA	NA	CASSKTGGPAVFEAFF	TGTGCCAGCAGCAAAACGGGGGGGCCCGCGGTGTTTGAAGCTTTCTTT
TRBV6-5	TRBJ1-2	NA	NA	CASRPLNYGYTF	TGTGCCAGCAGACCACTGAACTATGGCTACACCTTC
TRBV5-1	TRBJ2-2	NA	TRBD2	CASSLAPGLAASNTGELFF	TGCGCCAGCAGCTTGGCCCCGGGACTAGCGGCCTCGAACACCGGGGAGCTGTTTTTT
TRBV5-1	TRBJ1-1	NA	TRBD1	CASSLENSGQEAFF	TGCGCCAGCAGCTTGGAGAACTCGGGACAGGAAGCTTTCTTT
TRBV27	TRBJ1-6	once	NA	CASSSGDDPNSPLHF	TGTGCCAGCAGTTCAGGGGACGATCCGAATTCACCCCTCCACTTT
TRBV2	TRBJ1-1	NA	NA	CASRPGPPRLTEAFF	TGTGCCAGCAGGCCGGGACCCCCTAGGCTTACTGAAGCTTTCTTT
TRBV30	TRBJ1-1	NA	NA	CAWRPGLMNTEAFF	TGTGCCTGGAGGCCGGGACTTATGAACACTGAAGCTTTCTTT
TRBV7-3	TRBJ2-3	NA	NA	CASSLGGSDTQYF	TGTGCCAGCAGCTTAGGAGGCTCAGATACGCAGTATTTT
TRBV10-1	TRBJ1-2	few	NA	CASSRTVGPGYTF	TGCGCCAGCAGTCGGACAGTGGGGCCTGGCTACACCTTC
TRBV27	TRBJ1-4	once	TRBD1	CASSPPGQGGEKLFF	TGTGCCAGCAGTCCCCCCGGACAGGGTGGTGAAAAACTGTTTTTT
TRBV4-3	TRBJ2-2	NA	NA	CASSPLRTGELFF	TGCGCCAGCAGCCCACTCCGAACCGGGGAGCTGTTTTTT
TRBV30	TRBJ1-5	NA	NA	CAWSDPPGGNQPQHF	TGTGCCTGGAGCGACCCTCCCGGTGGCAATCAGCCCCAGCATTTT
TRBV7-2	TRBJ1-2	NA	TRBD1	CASSPTGGAVGYTF	TGTGCCAGCAGCCCCACAGGGGGAGCGGTTGGCTACACCTTC
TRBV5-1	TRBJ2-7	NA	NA	CASSLPGLYEQYF	TGCGCCAGCAGCCTCCCCGGGCTCTACGAGCAGTACTTC
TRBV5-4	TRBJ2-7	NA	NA	CASSASGPYEQYF	TGTGCCAGCAGCGCAAGCGGGCCCTACGAGCAGTACTTC
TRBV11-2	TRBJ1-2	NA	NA	CASSPGAGGSGYTF	TGTGCCAGCAGCCCGGGTGCCGGGGGATCTGGCTACACCTTC
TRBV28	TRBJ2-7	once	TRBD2	CASSRRLAGAYEQYF	TGTGCCAGCAGCAGAAGACTAGCGGGAGCCTACGAGCAGTACTTC
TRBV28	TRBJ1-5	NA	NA	CASSLTSQPQHF	TGTGCCAGCAGTCTCACAAGCCAGCCCCAGCATTTT
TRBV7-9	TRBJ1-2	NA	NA	CASSSRVWQREGYTF	TGTGCCAGCAGCTCACGGGTCTGGCAGAGAGAAGGCTACACCTTC
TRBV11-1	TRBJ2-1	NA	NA	CASSPHRGGLHEQFF	TGTGCCAGCAGCCCCCACCGTGGGGGACTCCATGAGCAGTTCTTC
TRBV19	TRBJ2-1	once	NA	CASSIGVVAAKLTYNEQFF	TGTGCCAGTAGTATCGGGGTTGTGGCAGCCAAATTAACCTACAATGAGCAGTTCTTC
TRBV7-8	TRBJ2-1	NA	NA	CASSRDVEQFF	TGTGCCAGCAGCCGGGACGTCGAGCAGTTCTTC
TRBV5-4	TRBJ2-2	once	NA	CASSLAERAGTGELFF	TGTGCCAGCAGCTTGGCTGAGCGGGCGGGCACCGGGGAGCTGTTTTTT
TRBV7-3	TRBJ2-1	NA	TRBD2	CASSLGLAGGAFNEQFF	TGTGCCAGCAGCCTAGGACTAGCGGGAGGAGCTTTCAATGAGCAGTTCTTC
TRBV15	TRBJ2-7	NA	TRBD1	CATSKPGQGYEQYF	TGTGCCACCAGTAAGCCGGGACAGGGGTACGAGCAGTACTTC
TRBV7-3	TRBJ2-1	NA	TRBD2	CASSLGTSGFQFF	TGTGCCAGCAGCCTGGGGACTAGCGGGTTTCAGTTCTTC
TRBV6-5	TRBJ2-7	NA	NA	CASRAQDSFPYEQYF	TGTGCCAGCAGGGCACAGGACAGCTTCCCCTACGAGCAGTACTTC
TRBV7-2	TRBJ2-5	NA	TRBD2	CASSSTGTSGETQYF	TGTGCCAGCAGCTCAACCGGGACTAGCGGCGAGACCCAGTACTTC
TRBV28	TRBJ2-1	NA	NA	CASSGLANEQFF	TGTGCCAGCAGCGGTCTAGCGAATGAGCAGTTCTTC
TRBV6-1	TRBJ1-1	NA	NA	CASSENGKRGAFF	TGTGCCAGCAGTGAAAACGGAAAAAGAGGAGCTTTCTTT
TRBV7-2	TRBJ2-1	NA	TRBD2	CASSWSGGNEQFF	TGTGCCAGCAGCTGGAGCGGGGGGAATGAGCAGTTCTTC
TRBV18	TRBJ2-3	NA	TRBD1	CASSLWTGGTDTQYF	TGTGCCAGCTCCCTATGGACAGGGGGCACAGATACGCAGTATTTT
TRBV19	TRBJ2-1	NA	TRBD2	CASSERDYPSTSEQFF	TGTGCCAGTAGTGAACGGGACTACCCGTCTACAAGTGAGCAGTTCTTC
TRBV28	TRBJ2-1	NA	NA	CASGFSGRSYNEQFF	TGTGCCAGTGGATTTAGCGGACGATCCTACAATGAGCAGTTCTTC
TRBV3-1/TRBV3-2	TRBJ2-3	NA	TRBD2	CASSQGSGTSGRRGDTQYF	TGTGCCAGCAGCCAAGGGTCCGGGACTAGCGGGAGGAGGGGAGATACGCAGTATTTT
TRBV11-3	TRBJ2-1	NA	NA	CASSLASIHEQFF	TGTGCCAGCAGCTTGGCTAGTATCCATGAGCAGTTCTTC
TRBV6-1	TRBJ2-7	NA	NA	CASSEAGSFYEQYF	TGTGCCAGCAGTGAAGCGGGGAGCTTCTACGAGCAGTACTTC
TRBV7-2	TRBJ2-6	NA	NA	CASGTAGSGANVLTF	TGTGCCAGCGGGACGGCCGGCTCTGGGGCCAACGTCCTGACTTTC
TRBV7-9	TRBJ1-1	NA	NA	CASSATEGGNTEAFF	TGTGCCAGCAGCGCCACCGAGGGGGGTAACACTGAAGCTTTCTTT
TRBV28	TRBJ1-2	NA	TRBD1	CASNKQGAFGYTF	TGTGCCAGCAATAAACAGGGGGCGTTTGGCTACACCTTC
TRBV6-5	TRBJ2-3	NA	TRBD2	CASSWSGGPTDTQYF	TGTGCCAGCAGTTGGAGCGGGGGGCCCACAGATACGCAGTATTTT
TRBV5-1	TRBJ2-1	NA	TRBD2	CASRFAGTSGSNEQFF	TGCGCCAGCAGATTCGCCGGGACTAGCGGGTCTAATGAGCAGTTCTTC
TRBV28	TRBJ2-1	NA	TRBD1	CASSSPGGRNEQFF	TGTGCCAGCAGTTCGCCAGGGGGCAGGAATGAGCAGTTCTTC
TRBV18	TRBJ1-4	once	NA	CASSAGVEGKLFF	TGTGCCAGCTCTGCGGGTGTTGAAGGGAAACTGTTTTTT